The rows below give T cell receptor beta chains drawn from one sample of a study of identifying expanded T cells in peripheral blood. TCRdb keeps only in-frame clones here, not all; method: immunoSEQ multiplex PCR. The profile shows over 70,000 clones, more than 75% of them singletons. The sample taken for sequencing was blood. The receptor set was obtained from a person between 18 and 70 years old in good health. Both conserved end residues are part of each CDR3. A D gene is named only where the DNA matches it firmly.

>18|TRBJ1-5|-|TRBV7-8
CASSLKGRGDYSNQPQHF
TGTGCCAGCAGCTTAAAAGGCAGGGGAGACTATAGCAATCAGCCCCAGCATTTT
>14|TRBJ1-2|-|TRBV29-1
CSVRSLGEDYGYTF
TGCAGCGTTAGGTCGTTAGGGGAGGACTATGGCTACACCTTC
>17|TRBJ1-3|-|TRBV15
CATSRDRGRLSGNTIYF
TGTGCCACCAGCAGAGATCGGGGCCGCCTCTCTGGAAACACCATATATTTT
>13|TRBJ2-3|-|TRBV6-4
CASSEPGSDTQYF
TGTGCCAGCAGTGAACCAGGGTCAGATACGCAGTATTTT
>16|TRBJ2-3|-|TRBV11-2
CASSLIAAGATDTQYF
TGTGCCAGCAGCTTAATAGCGGCGGGGGCGACAGATACGCAGTATTTT
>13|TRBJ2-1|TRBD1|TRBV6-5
CASLGTGEVKQFF
TGTGCCAGCTTGGGGACAGGGGAAGTAAAGCAGTTCTTC
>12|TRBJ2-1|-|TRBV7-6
CASTSDSNEQFF
TGTGCCAGCACCTCCGATAGCAATGAGCAGTTCTTC
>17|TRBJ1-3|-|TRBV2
CASSEESGAGPGNTIYF
TGTGCCAGCAGTGAAGAGTCAGGGGCAGGGCCCGGAAACACCATATATTTT
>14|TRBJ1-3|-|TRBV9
CASSGTNSGNTIYF
TGTGCCAGCAGCGGGACAAACTCTGGAAACACCATATATTTT
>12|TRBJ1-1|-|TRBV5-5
CASSHRDGEAFF
TGTGCCAGCAGCCATCGGGACGGTGAAGCTTTCTTT
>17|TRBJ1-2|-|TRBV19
CASSPRGGRGLNYGYTF
TGTGCCAGTAGCCCTCGTGGAGGCAGGGGACTCAACTATGGCTACACCTTC
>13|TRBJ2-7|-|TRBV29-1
CSASAGPSYEQYF
TGCAGCGCATCAGCAGGGCCCTCCTACGAGCAGTACTTC
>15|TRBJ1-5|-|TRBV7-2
CASSPLRGSNQPQHF
TGTGCCAGCAGCCCACTGAGGGGTAGCAATCAGCCCCAGCATTTT
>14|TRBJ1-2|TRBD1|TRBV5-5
CASSLQGADYGYTF
TGTGCCAGCAGCTTACAGGGGGCAGACTATGGCTACACCTTC
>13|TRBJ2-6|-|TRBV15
CATSSSGANVLTF
TGTGCCACCAGCAGTTCCGGGGCCAACGTCCTGACTTTC
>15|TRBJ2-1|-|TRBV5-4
CASSLARPQYNEQFF
TGTGCCAGCAGCTTGGCTAGGCCCCAATACAATGAGCAGTTCTTC
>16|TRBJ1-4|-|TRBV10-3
CAISDSPGVLGEKLFF
TGTGCCATCAGTGATTCTCCGGGCGTCCTCGGCGAAAAACTGTTTTTT
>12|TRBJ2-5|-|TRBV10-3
CAIRGAQETQYF
TGTGCCATCAGAGGGGCCCAGGAGACCCAGTACTTC
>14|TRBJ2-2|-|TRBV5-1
CASSLGAATGELFF
TGCGCCAGCAGCTTGGGGGCGGCCACCGGGGAGCTGTTTTTT